Listed below are T cell receptor beta chains from one sample, sequenced in a study of cytomegalovirus exposure and HLA in healthy donors. TCRdb keeps only in-frame clones here, not all; method: immunoSEQ multiplex PCR. The sample holds about 120,000 clones; more than 65% are singletons and the top ten take 4% to 5%. The specimen was PBMCs. These receptors all come from a male donor in good health and CMV-seropositive. Both conserved end residues are part of each CDR3. The order of the fields is clone size, J gene, V gene, CDR3 protein. Where a row states a size, it is once, few, many or the class of an expanded clone; other rows omit it.

- TRBJ1-6 TRBV5-1 CASSQGQGGNSPLHF
- TRBJ2-3 TRBV5-1 CASSPGTSDTQYF
- TRBJ1-1 TRBV6-1 CASSESVSGGNTEAFF
- TRBJ1-1 TRBV5-1 CASSLADSTEAFF
- TRBJ2-7 TRBV13 CASSFRGALVPYEQYF
- TRBJ2-5 TRBV28 CASSLLSPPVGETQYF
- TRBJ1-5 TRBV18 CASSPGTGVYQPQHF
- TRBJ2-7 TRBV4-1 CASSQVTRSSYEQYF
few TRBJ1-1 TRBV29-1 CSVETGRATEAFF
- TRBJ1-3 TRBV4-2 CASSQEVAQSGNTIYF
- TRBJ2-3 TRBV6-4 CASSDTREGDTDTQYF
once TRBJ1-1 TRBV28 CASRYPLGNTEAFF
- TRBJ1-2 TRBV9 CASSVVTGDVSGYTF
- - TRBV5-1 CASSHGLAGTYEQYF
- TRBJ1-3 TRBV27 CASSRGVSGSGNTIYF
- TRBJ2-1 TRBV5-1 CASSPQGGVYNEQFF
- TRBJ2-3 TRBV30 CAQTSGGTGDTQYF
- TRBJ1-6 TRBV6-1 CASSAVSYNSPLHF
- TRBJ1-2 TRBV2 CASRLGTMDGYTF
- TRBJ2-7 TRBV29-1 CSVFYRDAYEQYF
once TRBJ2-7 TRBV7-2 CASSLVVLAGGSSYEQYF
- TRBJ2-2 TRBV19 CASSIDRVGDSPNTGELFF
- TRBJ1-1 TRBV5-1 CASSSQRPNTEAFF
once TRBJ1-2 TRBV2 CASSDVDRGLGYGYTF
- TRBJ1-6 TRBV10-3 CAISESPRVPLHF
- TRBJ2-1 TRBV7-3 CASSLWQRDYNEQFF
few TRBJ1-1 TRBV5-6 CASSFGGNTEAFF
- TRBJ2-3 TRBV7-8 CASSLGATSGGVGDTQYF
- TRBJ2-5 TRBV2 CASSSLDRDRLYF
- TRBJ2-7 TRBV6-5 CASSTPGLAGGEQYF
- TRBJ1-2 TRBV6-5 CASSYETVYGYTF
- TRBJ2-2 TRBV6-5 CASRERGWNTGELFF
- TRBJ1-5 TRBV2 CASMPRDRGMSSQPQHF
once TRBJ2-2 TRBV5-4 CASSLDGTGGTGELFF
- TRBJ2-1 TRBV7-9 CASSLRDRGPPDNEQFF
once - TRBV18 CASSPVGGLEQYF
- TRBJ1-1 TRBV2 CASSVDSHTEAFF
- TRBJ2-7 TRBV29-1 CSVESVRSGRMPEQYF
- TRBJ2-1 TRBV5-6 CASSLLAGNEQFF
- TRBJ2-3 TRBV5-5 CASSLTGYDTQYF
- TRBJ1-6 TRBV7-9 CASSLEQYNSPLHF
few TRBJ1-6 TRBV11-3 CASSLGQPESPLHF
- TRBJ2-1 TRBV11-1 CASSLVYGSSEQFF
- TRBJ2-1 TRBV5-1 CASSLLFGAGAFYNEQFF
- TRBJ1-6 TRBV7-6 CASSLSRVSPLHF
- TRBJ1-5 TRBV19 CASSMGADNQPQHF
- TRBJ2-5 TRBV7-7 CASSFRQGWETQYF
- TRBJ2-7 TRBV27 CASSLSGQSSYEQYF
few TRBJ2-7 TRBV6-5 CASSYFQGSGDNEQYF
- TRBJ1-1 TRBV5-1 CASSLPGLNTEAFF
few TRBJ1-1 TRBV29-1 CSVDRGDYTEAFF
- TRBJ2-1 TRBV20-1 CSASCVFKPIF
once TRBJ2-7 TRBV25-1 CASSESGYEQYF
- TRBJ1-5 TRBV28 CASSFRTGFNQPQHF